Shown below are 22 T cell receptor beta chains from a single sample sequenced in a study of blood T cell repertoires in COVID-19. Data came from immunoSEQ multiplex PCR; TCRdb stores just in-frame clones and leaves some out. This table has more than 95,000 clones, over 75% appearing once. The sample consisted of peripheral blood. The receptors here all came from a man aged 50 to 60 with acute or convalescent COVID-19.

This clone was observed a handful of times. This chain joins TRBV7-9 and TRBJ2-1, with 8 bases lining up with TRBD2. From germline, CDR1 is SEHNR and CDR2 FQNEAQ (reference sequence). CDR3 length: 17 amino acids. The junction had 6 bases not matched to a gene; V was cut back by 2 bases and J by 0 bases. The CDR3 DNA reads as TGTGCCAGCAGCTTAACTAGCGGTTCTCGCTCCTACAATGAGCAGTTCTTC. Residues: CASSLTSGSRSYNEQFF.

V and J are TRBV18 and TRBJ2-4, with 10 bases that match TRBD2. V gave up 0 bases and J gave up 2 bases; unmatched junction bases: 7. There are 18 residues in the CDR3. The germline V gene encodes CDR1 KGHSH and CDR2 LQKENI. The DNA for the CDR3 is TGTGCCAGCTCACCACCTTTTGGACTAGCGGAATCCAAAAACATTCAGTACTTC. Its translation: CASSPPFGLAESKNIQYF.

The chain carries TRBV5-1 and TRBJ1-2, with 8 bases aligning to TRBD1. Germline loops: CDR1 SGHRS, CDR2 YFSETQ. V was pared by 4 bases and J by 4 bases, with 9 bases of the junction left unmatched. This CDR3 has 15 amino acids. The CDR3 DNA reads TGCGCCAGCAGCCTAGGGACAGGCTCCACCTATGGCTACACCTTC. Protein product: CASSLGTGSTYGYTF.

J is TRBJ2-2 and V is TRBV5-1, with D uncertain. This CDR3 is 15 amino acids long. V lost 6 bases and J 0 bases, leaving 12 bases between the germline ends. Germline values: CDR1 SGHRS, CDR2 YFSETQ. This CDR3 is CASTWVRTNTGELFF. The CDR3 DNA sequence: TGCGCCAGCACTTGGGTGCGGACGAACACCGGGGAGCTGTTTTTT.

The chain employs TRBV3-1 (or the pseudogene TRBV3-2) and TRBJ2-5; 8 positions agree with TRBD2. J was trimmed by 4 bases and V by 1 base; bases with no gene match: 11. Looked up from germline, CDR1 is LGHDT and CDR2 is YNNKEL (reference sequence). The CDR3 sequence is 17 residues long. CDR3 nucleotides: TGTGCCAGCAGCCAAGTAGTAGCGGGACCTTCCCCAGAGACCCAGTACTTC. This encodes CASSQVVAGPSPETQYF.

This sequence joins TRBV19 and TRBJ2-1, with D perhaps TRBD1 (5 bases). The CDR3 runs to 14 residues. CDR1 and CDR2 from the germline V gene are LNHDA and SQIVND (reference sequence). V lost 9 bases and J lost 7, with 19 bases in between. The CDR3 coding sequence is TGTGCCAGCAGGGCCAGGTTAAAGGGAAATGAGCAGTTCTTC. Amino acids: CASRARLKGNEQFF.

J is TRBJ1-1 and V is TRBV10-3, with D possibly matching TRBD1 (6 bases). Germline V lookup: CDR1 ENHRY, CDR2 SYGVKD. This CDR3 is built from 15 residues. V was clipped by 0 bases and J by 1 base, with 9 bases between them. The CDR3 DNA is TGTGCCATCAGTGAGTCTATGGGGGCGAACACTGAAGCTTTCTTT. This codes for CAISESMGANTEAFF.

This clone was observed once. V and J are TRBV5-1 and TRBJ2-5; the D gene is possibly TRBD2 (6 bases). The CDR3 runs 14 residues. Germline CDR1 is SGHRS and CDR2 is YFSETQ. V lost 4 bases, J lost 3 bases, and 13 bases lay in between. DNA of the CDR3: TGCGCCAGCAGCCCAATGGAGGGTGAAGAGACCCAGTACTTC. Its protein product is CASSPMEGEETQYF.

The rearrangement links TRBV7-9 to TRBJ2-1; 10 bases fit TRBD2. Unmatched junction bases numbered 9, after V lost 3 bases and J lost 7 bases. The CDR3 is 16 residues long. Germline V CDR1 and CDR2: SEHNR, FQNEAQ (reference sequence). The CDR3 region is CASSFQSGRATNEQFF. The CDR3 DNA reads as TGTGCCAGCAGCTTCCAAAGCGGGAGGGCCACGAATGAGCAGTTCTTC.

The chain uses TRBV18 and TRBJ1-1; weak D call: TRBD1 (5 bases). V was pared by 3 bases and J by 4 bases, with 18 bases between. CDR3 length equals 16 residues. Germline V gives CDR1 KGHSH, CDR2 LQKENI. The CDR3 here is CASSPDIWRGGTEAFF. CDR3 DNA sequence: TGTGCCAGCTCACCGGATATTTGGAGGGGAGGCACTGAAGCTTTCTTT.

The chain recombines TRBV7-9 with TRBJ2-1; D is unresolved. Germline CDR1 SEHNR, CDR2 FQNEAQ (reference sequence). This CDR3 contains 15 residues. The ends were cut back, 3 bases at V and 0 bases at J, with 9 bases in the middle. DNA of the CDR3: TGTGCCAGCAGCTTCACTATGGGCTCCTACAATGAGCAGTTCTTC. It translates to CASSFTMGSYNEQFF.

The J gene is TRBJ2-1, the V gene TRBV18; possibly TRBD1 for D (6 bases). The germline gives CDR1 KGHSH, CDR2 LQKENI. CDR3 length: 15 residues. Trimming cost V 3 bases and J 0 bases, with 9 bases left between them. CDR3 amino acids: CASSPQTGSYNEQFF. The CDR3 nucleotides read TGTGCCAGCTCACCCCAGACAGGCTCCTACAATGAGCAGTTCTTC. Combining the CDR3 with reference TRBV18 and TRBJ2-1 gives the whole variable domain NAGVMQNPRHLVRRRGQEARLRCSPMKGHSHVYWYRQLPEEGLKFMVYLQKENIIDESGMPKERFSAEFPKEGPSILRIQQVVRGDSAAYFCASSPQTGSYNEQFFGPGTRLTVL.

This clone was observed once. The CDR3 region is CSAVNYGYTF. The CDR3 DNA is TGCAGTGCTGTAAACTATGGCTACACCTTC. This sequence joins TRBV20-1 and TRBJ1-2; D ambiguous. V shed 5 bases and J shed 2 bases, with 3 bases lying between them. There are 10 residues in the CDR3. The germline V gene encodes CDR1 DFQATT and CDR2 SNEGSKA (reference sequence).

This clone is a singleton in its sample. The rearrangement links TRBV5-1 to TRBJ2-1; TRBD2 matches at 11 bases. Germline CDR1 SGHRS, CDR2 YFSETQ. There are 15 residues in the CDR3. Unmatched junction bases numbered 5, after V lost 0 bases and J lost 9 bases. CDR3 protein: CASSLDSGRGSEQFF. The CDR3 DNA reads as TGCGCCAGCAGCTTGGATAGCGGGAGGGGTAGTGAGCAGTTCTTC.

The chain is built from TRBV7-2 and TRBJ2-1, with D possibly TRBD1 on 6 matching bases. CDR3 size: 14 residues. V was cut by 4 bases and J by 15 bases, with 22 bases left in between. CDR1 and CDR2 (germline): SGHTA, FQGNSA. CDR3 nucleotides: TGTGCCAGCAGCTGGGACATCTCAGTAAACGGGTCGTTCTTC. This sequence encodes CASSWDISVNGSFF.

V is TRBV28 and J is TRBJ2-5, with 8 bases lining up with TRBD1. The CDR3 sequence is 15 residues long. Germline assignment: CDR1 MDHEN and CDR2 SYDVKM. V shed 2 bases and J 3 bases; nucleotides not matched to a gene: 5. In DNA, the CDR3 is TGTGCCAGCAGTTTACCCGGACAGGGTAAAGAGACCCAGTACTTC. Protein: CASSLPGQGKETQYF.

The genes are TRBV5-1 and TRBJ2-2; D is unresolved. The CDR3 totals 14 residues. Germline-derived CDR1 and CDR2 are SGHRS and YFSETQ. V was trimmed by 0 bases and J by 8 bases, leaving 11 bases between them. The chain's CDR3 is CASSLGKLEGELFF. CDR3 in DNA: TGCGCCAGCAGCTTGGGCAAATTGGAGGGGGAGCTGTTTTTT.

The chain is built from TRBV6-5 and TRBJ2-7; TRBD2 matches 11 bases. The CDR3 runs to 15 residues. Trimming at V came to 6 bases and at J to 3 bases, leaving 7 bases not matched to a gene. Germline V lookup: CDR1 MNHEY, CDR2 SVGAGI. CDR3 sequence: CASSLGLAVNYEQYF. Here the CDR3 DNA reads TGTGCCAGCAGCCTGGGACTAGCGGTAAACTACGAGCAGTACTTC.

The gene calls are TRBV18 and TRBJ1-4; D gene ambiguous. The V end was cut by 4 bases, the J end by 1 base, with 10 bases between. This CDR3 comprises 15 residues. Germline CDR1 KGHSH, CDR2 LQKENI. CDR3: CASSRVAGTNEKLFF. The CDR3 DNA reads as TGTGCCAGCTCACGGGTTGCGGGAACTAATGAAAAACTGTTTTTT.

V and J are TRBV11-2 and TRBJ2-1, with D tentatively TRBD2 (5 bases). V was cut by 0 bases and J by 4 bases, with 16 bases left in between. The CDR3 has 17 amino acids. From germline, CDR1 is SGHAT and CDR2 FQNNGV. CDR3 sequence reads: CASSLDGIAWMYNEQFF. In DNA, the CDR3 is TGTGCCAGCAGCTTAGATGGGATAGCGTGGATGTACAATGAGCAGTTCTTC.

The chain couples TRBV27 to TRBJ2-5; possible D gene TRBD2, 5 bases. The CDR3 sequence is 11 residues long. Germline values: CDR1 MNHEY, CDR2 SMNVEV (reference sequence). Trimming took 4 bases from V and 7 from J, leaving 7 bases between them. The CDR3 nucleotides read TGTGCCAGCAGTTCCGAGGGGACCCAGTACTTC. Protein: CASSSEGTQYF.

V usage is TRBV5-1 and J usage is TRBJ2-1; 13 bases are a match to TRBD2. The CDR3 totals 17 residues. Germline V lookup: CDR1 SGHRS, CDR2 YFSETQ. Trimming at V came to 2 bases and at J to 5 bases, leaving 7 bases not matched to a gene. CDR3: CASSFNGLAGADNEQFF. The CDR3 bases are TGCGCCAGCAGCTTTAACGGACTAGCGGGAGCCGACAATGAGCAGTTCTTC.